The clone carrying this T cell receptor (beta chain) was seen repeatedly, ten times or more. The antigen remains undetermined. Overall study results and limits: The larger-cohort validation was restricted to a single TCR beta V-J rearrangement rather than whole repertoires.

The germline V and J ends were trimmed by 1 base and 6 bases, with 20 bases remaining between them. This CDR3 region has 16 residues. Germline CDR1 and CDR2: SGHRS and YFSETQ. One entry per CDR3 protein results from TCRdb running MiXCR on the 5' RACE reads. The table lists roughly 54,000 distinct CDR3 sequences, 15% to 20% of them singletons, with about 2.2% in the top ten. The TCR sequence derives from a female donor with breast cancer. The V call is TRBV5-1, the J call TRBJ2-7, with D perhaps assigned TRBD1 or TRBD2 (5 bases each). The sequenced sample was naive CD4+ T cells sorted from blood. Subset noted: naive CD4+ T cells, CD4+CD45RA+CD25-. This chain's CDR3 is CASSLRTGTLNGEQYF. Here the CDR3 DNA reads TGCGCCAGCAGCTTGAGGACGGGGACCCTCAACGGCGAGCAGTACTTC. The variable domain in full, with the rest retrieved from reference TRBV5-1 and TRBJ2-7, is KAGVTQTPRYLIKTRGQQVTLSCSPISGHRSVSWYQQTPGQGLQFLFEYFSETQRNKGNFPGRFSGRQFSNSRSEMNVSTLELGDSALYLCASSLRTGTLNGEQYFGPGTRLTVT.